The clone carrying this TCR beta chain has just a few counts. What it binds is not known. J gave up 2 bases and V 2 bases, and 16 bases lay outside the gene matches. The CDR3 is 21 residues long. CDR1 and CDR2 from the germline V gene are MNHEY and SVGAGI. The data were taken from a study of T cells after yellow fever vaccination. Study-level information: SMART-Seq v4 Ultra Low Input prepared the low-cell-number fractions.

Regarding the study as a whole: Bulk-population clonotypes that are abundant could appear as contaminants in FACS-sorted repertoires. Post-booster repertoires again held most primary-vaccination clones (just under 97% CD4, just under 90% CD8).

Template-switching 5'RACE yielded the TCR cDNA; a universal primer site and UMIs were added in the process. TCRdb re-called the 5' RACE reads with MiXCR, one entry per CDR3 protein. The table includes over 300,000 distinct CDR3 sequences, approximately 4% detected once. The chain couples TRBV6-5 to TRBJ2-5; 14 nucleotides match TRBD2. The sequence derives from a man between 18 and 35 years old who received the YFV17D yellow fever vaccine. The sample consisted of PBMCs, taken 5 days after the yellow fever booster vaccination. The CDR3 loop is CASSYTSRLAGGPALQETQYF. The DNA of the CDR3 is TGTGCCAGCAGTTACACCTCACGACTAGCGGGGGGGCCGGCACTACAAGAGACCCAGTACTTC.